A selection of T cell receptor beta chains follows, all from one sample in a study of blood T cells in healthy people across ages. One entry per CDR3 protein results from TCRdb running MiXCR on the 5' RACE reads. The sample yields approximately 900,000 distinct CDR3 sequences, around 48% seen once. What was sequenced was blood. These receptors were collected from a man in his thirties or forties in good health. The CDR3 runs from the conserved cysteine through the conserved F or W. The D gene is left open where the match is weak. Rows may omit the clone size; those that give it use once, few, many or a size class.

d_gene	v_gene	abundance	j_gene	CDR3nt	CDR3aa
TRBD2	TRBV6-1	.	TRBJ2-5	TGTGCCAGCAGTGAAGTTGACAGCGGGGGTAAAGAGACCCAGTACTTC	CASSEVDSGGKETQYF
.	TRBV2	.	TRBJ2-5	TGTGCCAGCTCGTGGGAGACCCAGTACTTC	CASSWETQYF
TRBD1	TRBV5-6	few	TRBJ2-3	TGTGCCAGCAGCCTGAGGACAGGGACAGATACGCAGTATTTT	CASSLRTGTDTQYF
.	TRBV5-6	few	TRBJ2-3	TGTGCCAGCAGCTTATCGGGGATACCTACCCTCCTATCTAGCACAGATACGCAGTATTTT	CASSLSGIPTLLSSTDTQYF
.	TRBV5-1	few	TRBJ2-3	TGCGCCAGCAGTCGAAACTACGCAGATACGCAGTATTTT	CASSRNYADTQYF
TRBD2	TRBV10-3	.	TRBJ2-1	TGTGCCACGCTAGCGGATACCTACAATGAGCAGTTCTTC	CATLADTYNEQFF
TRBD1	TRBV7-9	.	TRBJ1-1	TGTGCCAGCACCACAGGGGGTACTGAAGCTTTCTTT	CASTTGGTEAFF
TRBD1	TRBV27	once	TRBJ2-1	TGTACCAGCAGTTTCTCCGGGACAGGGTTCTATGAGCAGTTCTTC	CTSSFSGTGFYEQFF
.	TRBV6-1	many	TRBJ2-7	TGTGCCAGCAGTGAAGGGGATTCAGGGGACGACGAGCAGTACTTC	CASSEGDSGDDEQYF
.	TRBV28	.	TRBJ2-7	TGTGCCAGCAGGGAGCGCCGACGAGAGCAGTACTTC	CASRERRREQYF
.	TRBV7-9	many	TRBJ2-5	TGTGCCAGCAGTCTAGTAGGATCTGAGACCCAGTACTTC	CASSLVGSETQYF
.	TRBV5-1	.	TRBJ2-5	TGCGCCAGCAGCTTGGGTAAGGGACACCAAGAGACCCAGTACTTC	CASSLGKGHQETQYF
.	TRBV6-1	.	TRBJ1-2	TGTGCCAGCAGTGACCGTCAGGGGCGGATCGTAGTTGGCTATGGCTACACCTTC	CASSDRQGRIVVGYGYTF
TRBD2	TRBV5-6	few	TRBJ2-7	TGTGCCAGCAGCTTGGGGACTAGCGGGCTCTACGAGCAGTACTTC	CASSLGTSGLYEQYF
.	TRBV4-1	few	TRBJ2-5	TGCGCCAGCAGCCAAGGTTTGGGGCAGGGGATAGAGACCCAGTACTTC	CASSQGLGQGIETQYF
.	TRBV5-6	few	TRBJ2-4	TGTGCCAGCAGCTTGCGAGACATCAAACGCAAAAACATTCAGTACTTC	CASSLRDIKRKNIQYF
TRBD1	TRBV18	few	TRBJ1-5	TGTGCCAGCTCAGAAACAGGGGCGCTAAGCCTTCAGCCCCAGCATTTT	CASSETGALSLQPQHF
.	TRBV7-8	.	TRBJ2-7	TGTGCCAGCAGCACACGGACAGCCACCTACGAGCAGTACTTC	CASSTRTATYEQYF
TRBD2	TRBV4-1	.	TRBJ2-3	TGCGCCAGCAGAAAACTAGCGCCTAGCACAGATACGCAGTATTTT	CASRKLAPSTDTQYF
.	TRBV6-2/TRBV6-3	few	TRBJ2-7	TGTGCCAGCAACGCAGAGTACTTC	CASNAEYF
.	TRBV7-3	.	TRBJ1-1	TGTGCCAGCAGCGGAGGGGGGGGGAACACTGAAGCTTTCTTT	CASSGGGGNTEAFF
.	TRBV6-1	.	TRBJ2-1	TGTGCCAGCAGCATCCGAACAGGTCCGGACTACAATGAGCAGTTCTTC	CASSIRTGPDYNEQFF
.	TRBV11-1	.	TRBJ1-5	TGTGCCAGCAGCTTAGGCCGGGACGGTAATCAGCCCCAGCATTTT	CASSLGRDGNQPQHF
TRBD1	TRBV20-1	.	TRBJ1-6	TGCAGTGCTACCGGGGACAGGGTAAATTCACCCCTCCACTTT	CSATGDRVNSPLHF
.	TRBV3-1	few	TRBJ2-7	TGTGCCAGCAGCCAACGGAGTCAGGCGTTCGAGCAGTACTTC	CASSQRSQAFEQYF
.	TRBV6-1	.	TRBJ1-1	TGTGCCAGCAGTGCTAACACGGGGAACACTGAAGCTTTCTTT	CASSANTGNTEAFF
.	TRBV20-1	.	TRBJ1-1	TGCAGTGCTAGTTCAAAGGCTGAAGCTTTCTTT	CSASSKAEAFF
TRBD1	TRBV20-1	few	TRBJ2-7	TGCAGTGCGCTAGGACAGGGGCCCGACGAGCAGTACTTC	CSALGQGPDEQYF
TRBD2	TRBV6-5	.	TRBJ2-5	TGTGCCACCCAACGACTAGCGGGGAAAGAGACCCAGTACTTC	CATQRLAGKETQYF
TRBD1	TRBV6-5	.	TRBJ1-5	TGTGCCAGCAGTCCCTCGGACAGGGAAAATCAGCCCCAGCATTTT	CASSPSDRENQPQHF
.	TRBV19	once	TRBJ2-2	TGTGCCAGTAGAACAACATTTCTACTCGACACCGGGGAGCTGTTTTTT	CASRTTFLLDTGELFF
.	TRBV10-2	.	TRBJ1-6	TGCGCCACCCTCCCAGGGGTTAGTTGGTCACCCCTCCACTTT	CATLPGVSWSPLHF
.	TRBV29-1	many	TRBJ2-3	TGCAGCGCAGGGGGGGATACGCAGTATTTT	CSAGGDTQYF
.	TRBV12-3/TRBV12-4	.	TRBJ2-5	TGTGCCAGCAGTGTCTTCACTACGGAGACCCAGTACTTC	CASSVFTTETQYF
TRBD2	TRBV12-3/TRBV12-4	.	TRBJ2-1	TGTGCCAGCAGGCCTGGGACTAGCGGGGGGGCATCCTACAATGAGCAGTTCTTC	CASRPGTSGGASYNEQFF
.	TRBV27	.	TRBJ2-1	TGTGCCAGCGGTCGAGACTTCAATGAGCAGTTCTTC	CASGRDFNEQFF
.	TRBV7-2	.	TRBJ2-3	TGTGCCAGCAGCTTCACTAGCACGGGAGATACGCAGTATTTT	CASSFTSTGDTQYF
.	TRBV11-2	many	TRBJ1-2	TGTGCCAGCAGCAAAGGACAGAACTATGGCTACACCTTC	CASSKGQNYGYTF
.	TRBV7-2	.	TRBJ1-1	TGTGCCAGCAGCTTAGAGATGCAGCCCACTGAAGCTTTCTTT	CASSLEMQPTEAFF
TRBD2	TRBV5-1	.	TRBJ2-1	TGCGCCAGCAGCCAACCTAGCGGGGCCATCAATGAGCAGTTCTTC	CASSQPSGAINEQFF